This T cell receptor beta chain appears in the sequencing data of a study of CD8 T cells in Susac syndrome. With regard to this clonotype: Its specificity is unknown.

FACS was used to enrich TEMRA cells, whereas the CD8+ and CD4+ T cells were obtained by negative isolation. Study-wide findings and caveats: The CD4+ T cell repertoires in Susac syndrome did not show any clonal expansion.

Germline V gives CDR1 SGDLS, CDR2 YYNGEE. The V end lost 0 bases, the J end lost 7 bases, and 13 bases lay between the germline ends. This CDR3 comprises 14 residues. An amount of RNA that ranged from about 0.45 to 1 ug was reverse transcribed with random hexamers. The immunoSEQ assay covered 54 Vbeta and 13 Jbeta segments for CDR3. TCRdb re-called the immunoSEQ multiplex PCR reads through MiXCR, storing one row per CDR3 protein. The data contain 200,000 to 300,000 distinct CDR3 sequences, 90% to 97% of them singletons. This TCR was sampled from a human donor with Susac syndrome. The sample was CD4+ T cells from PBMCs. The rearrangement uses TRBV9 and TRBJ1-1; no clear D gene. CDR3 sequence reads: CASSVAPKDGEAFF. The CDR3 DNA reads TGTGCCAGCAGCGTAGCCCCGAAGGACGGTGAAGCTTTCTTT.